The 5 T cell receptor beta chains below all came from one sample that was sequenced in a study of Ad26.COV2.S vaccination and SARS-CoV-2 variants. Some clones are missing from TCRdb's copy, which holds only in-frame ones; the method was immunoSEQ multiplex PCR. The profile shows a few hundred thousand clones, over 75% of them singletons. The treatment here: approximately 18 received Ad26.COV2.S at low or high dose, single or two shots; a few received placebo; per-sample allocation not given. Sampling happened 63 days after the first vaccine or placebo injection. Sequences were derived from peripheral blood, sampled in a trial of Ad26.COV2.S vaccine versus placebo. The receptors were gathered from a person aged 18 to 59 who received the Ad26.COV2.S COVID-19 vaccine or a placebo.

The table lists this clone with a few counts. This chain uses TRBV19 with TRBJ1-2; D is ambiguous. Trimming stripped 7 bases from V and 5 bases from J, with 17 bases between. Germline loops: CDR1 LNHDA, CDR2 SQIVND (reference sequence). The CDR3 is 14 residues long. This chain's CDR3 is CASTSPGILYGYTF. The CDR3 DNA reads TGTGCCAGTACCTCCCCCGGGATCCTATATGGCTACACCTTC.

Concerning this clone itself: The same CDR3 also results from other DNA sequences found in this sample. The rearrangement joins TRBV27 to TRBJ2-3; no definite D call. V was cut by 0 bases and J by 1 base, with 5 bases left in between. The germline CDR1 and CDR2 sequences are MNHEY and SMNVEV (reference sequence). This CDR3 comprises 14 residues. The CDR3 DNA sequence: TGTGCCAGCAGTTTATCATGGGGCACAGATACGCAGTATTTT. Translation: CASSLSWGTDTQYF.

The V call is TRBV12-3 or TRBV12-4, the J call TRBJ2-3, with 7 bases that match TRBD2. This CDR3 is 11 amino acids long. V was clipped by 8 bases and J by 9 bases; unmatched bases: 5. For the CDR3, the DNA is TGTGCCAGCGAGAGCGGGGTCACGCAGTATTTT. As protein: CASESGVTQYF.

The rearrangement links TRBV7-2 to TRBJ1-1, with D perhaps matching TRBD1 (5 bases). Germline CDR1 reads SGHTA; CDR2 reads FQGNSA. This CDR3 is 13 amino acids long. Trimming removed 3 bases at V and 2 bases at J, with 7 bases between. CDR3 residues: CASSFGGNTEAFF. The CDR3 DNA reads TGTGCCAGCAGCTTTGGGGGTAACACTGAAGCTTTCTTT.

The chain recombines TRBV14 with TRBJ2-1, with D perhaps matching TRBD2 (6 bases). Germline loops: CDR1 SGHDN, CDR2 FVKESK. The V end was cut by 4 bases, the J end by 3 bases, with 13 bases between. The CDR3 extends over 15 amino acids. The CDR3 nucleotides are TGTGCCAGCAGCCTGTCAGCGGGCCACTACAATGAGCAGTTCTTC. Translating it yields CASSLSAGHYNEQFF.